This note documents a single T cell receptor beta chain sequence. The target antigen is unknown. Germline CDR1 reads MNHNS; CDR2 reads SASEGT. The CDR3 length is 15 residues. This sample is part of a study of post-analysis software for immune sequencing data. Regarding the study as a whole: The five TRBV segments detected at higher frequency in patients than in controls included TRBV5-6, TRBV5-1 and TRBV20-1.

Prepared libraries of TCR beta cDNA carried unique molecular identifiers. Around 460,000 cDNA molecules came from around 1 to 10 million T cells. TCRdb recomputed calls from the PCR reads with MiXCR, one row per CDR3 protein. This sample has fewer than 900,000 distinct CDR3 sequences, with about 43% found just once. The sequenced material came from blood. The V gene is TRBV6-1, the J gene TRBJ2-4, with no clear D. The DNA end is more similar to TRBJ2-7, so the J call may be wrong. The receptor was isolated from a girl aged 10 to 17 with multiple sclerosis. CDR3 loop: CASSEPVRSNYEQYF. Written as DNA, the CDR3 is TGTGCCAGCAGTGAACCTGTGCGGAGCAACTACGAGCAGTACTTC.